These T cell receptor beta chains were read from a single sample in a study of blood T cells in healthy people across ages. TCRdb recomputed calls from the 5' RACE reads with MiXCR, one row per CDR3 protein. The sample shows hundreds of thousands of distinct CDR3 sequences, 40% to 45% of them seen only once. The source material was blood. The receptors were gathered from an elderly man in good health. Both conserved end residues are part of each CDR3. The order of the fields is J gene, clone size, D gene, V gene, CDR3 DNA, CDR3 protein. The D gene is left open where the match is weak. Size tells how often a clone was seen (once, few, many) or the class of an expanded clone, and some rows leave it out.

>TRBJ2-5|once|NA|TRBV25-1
TGTGCCAGCAGTGAATATTGGGGAGTGGCGGAGACCCAGTACTTC
CASSEYWGVAETQYF
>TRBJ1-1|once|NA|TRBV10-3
TGTGTCATCAGTGAGTCGACAAACCTACACCGGGGAGCTTTCTTT
CVISESTNLHRGAFF
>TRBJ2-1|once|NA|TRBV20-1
TGCAGTGCTAGAGAGCGTCGGGCCTACAATGAGCAGTTCTTC
CSARERRAYNEQFF
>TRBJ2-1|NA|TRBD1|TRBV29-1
TGCAGCGTTGACGGGACAGGAGTCAACAATGAGCAGTTCTTC
CSVDGTGVNNEQFF
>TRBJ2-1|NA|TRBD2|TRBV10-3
TGTGCCATCAGTGGAAAGGGTAGCGGGGCGACCCAGTTCTTC
CAISGKGSGATQFF
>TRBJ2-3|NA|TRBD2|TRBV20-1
TGCAGTGCTGGACTTAGCGGGGGGGCCGTAGATACGCAGTATTTT
CSAGLSGGAVDTQYF
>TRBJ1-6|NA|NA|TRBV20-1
TGCAGTGCCTCCAGGGAGGGTATCAATTCACCCCTCCACTTT
CSASREGINSPLHF
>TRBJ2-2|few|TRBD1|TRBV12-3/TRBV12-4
TGTGCCAGCAGTTTTCACAGGGGACAGGGGGCGAGCGGGGAGCTGTTTTTT
CASSFHRGQGASGELFF
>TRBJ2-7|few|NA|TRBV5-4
TGTGCCGGGATGACGGGAGAACTCTACGAGCAGTACTTC
CAGMTGELYEQYF
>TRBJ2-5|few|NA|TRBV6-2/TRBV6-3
TGTGCCAGCAGTTACGTCCGGGCTGAAGAGACCCAGTACTTC
CASSYVRAEETQYF
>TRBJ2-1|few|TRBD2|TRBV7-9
TGTGCCAGCAGCTTAGCGCATCGGGAGGATGAGCAGTTCTTC
CASSLAHREDEQFF
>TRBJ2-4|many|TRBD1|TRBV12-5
TGTGCTAGTGGCACGGACAGGACCACAAAAAACATTCAGTACTTC
CASGTDRTTKNIQYF
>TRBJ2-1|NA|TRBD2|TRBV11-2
TGTGCCAGCAGCTTAGGACTAGCGGGAGGTGTGAATGAGCAGTTCTTC
CASSLGLAGGVNEQFF
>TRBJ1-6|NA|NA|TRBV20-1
TGCAGTGCTAGAGAAACCGGGACGGGTAATTCACCCCTCCACTTT
CSARETGTGNSPLHF
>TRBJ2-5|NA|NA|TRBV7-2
TGTGCCAGCAGCCCAGACGTGGGGATACAAGAGACCCAGTACTTC
CASSPDVGIQETQYF
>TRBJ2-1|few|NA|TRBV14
TGTGCCAGCAGCCAAGACGGGAACCCAATCAATGAGCAGTTCTTC
CASSQDGNPINEQFF
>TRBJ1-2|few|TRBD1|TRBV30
TGTGCCTGGAGTGTACAGGGGGCCGGGGGATATGGCTACACCTTC
CAWSVQGAGGYGYTF
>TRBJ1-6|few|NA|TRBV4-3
TGCGCCAGCAGCCAAGACGCAGCTACTAATTCACCCCTCCACTTT
CASSQDAATNSPLHF
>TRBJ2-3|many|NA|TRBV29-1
TGCAGCACAATGGGGGGGGGGCTCAGCACAGATACGCAGTATTTT
CSTMGGGLSTDTQYF
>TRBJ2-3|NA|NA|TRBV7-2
TGTGCCAGCAGCTTAGATTGGGCATCTGGGACAGATACGCAGTATTTT
CASSLDWASGTDTQYF
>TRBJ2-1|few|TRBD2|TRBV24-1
TGTGCCACCAACCAGCGGGGGGCCTTCAACTCCTACAATGAGCAGTTCTTC
CATNQRGAFNSYNEQFF
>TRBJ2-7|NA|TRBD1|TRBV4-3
TGCGCCAGCAGCCGCACAGGGGGCGGCTACGAGCAGTACTTC
CASSRTGGGYEQYF
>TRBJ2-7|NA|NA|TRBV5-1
TGCGCCAGCAGCCTTCCGGGACAAATCTACGAGCAGTACTTC
CASSLPGQIYEQYF
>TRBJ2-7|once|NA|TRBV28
TGTGCCAGCAGTTTACATGATTTCGGAACGGACTCTTCCTACGAGCAGTACTTC
CASSLHDFGTDSSYEQYF
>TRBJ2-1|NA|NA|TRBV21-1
TGTGCCAGCAGCAAAGAGTTAGAGCGGGACTCCTACAATGAGCAGTTCTTC
CASSKELERDSYNEQFF
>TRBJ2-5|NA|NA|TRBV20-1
TGCAGTGCTCGGACTCTAGGGATGGGGACCCAGTACTTC
CSARTLGMGTQYF
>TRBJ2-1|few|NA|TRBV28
TGTGCCACCGCGACCATGGATGAGCAGTTCTTC
CATATMDEQFF
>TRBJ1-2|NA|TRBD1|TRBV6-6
TGTGCCAGCAGTTACTCACAGGGGGCCTCTGGCTACACCTTC
CASSYSQGASGYTF
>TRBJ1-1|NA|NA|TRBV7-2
TGTGCCAGCAGCGCCGTGCCGCTGAACACTGAAGCTTTCTTT
CASSAVPLNTEAFF
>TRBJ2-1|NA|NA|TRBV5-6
TGTGCCAGCAGCTTGGTTGGCAGGGTAGGTGAGCAGTTCTTC
CASSLVGRVGEQFF
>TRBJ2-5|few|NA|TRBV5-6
TGTGCCAGCAGCTTGGGACAGGCCTCCGCCCAGTACTTC
CASSLGQASAQYF
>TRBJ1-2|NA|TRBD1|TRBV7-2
TGTGCCAGCAGCTATAGGGGGGGAAACAGGGGCTATGGCTACACCTTC
CASSYRGGNRGYGYTF
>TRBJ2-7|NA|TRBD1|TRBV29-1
TGCAGCGTTGAGGTGGGACAGGGGACAAGGCAGTACTTC
CSVEVGQGTRQYF
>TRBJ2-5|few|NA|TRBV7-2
TGTGCCAGCAGCTCCAGGACAGGTGGGGGGGGAGAGACCCAGTACTTC
CASSSRTGGGGETQYF
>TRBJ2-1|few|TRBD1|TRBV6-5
TGTGCCAGCAGTTACACGACAGGGGGCAGGCACAATGAGCAGTTCTTC
CASSYTTGGRHNEQFF
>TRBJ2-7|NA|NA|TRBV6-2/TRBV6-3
TGTGCCAGCACCTACCGAGGGTTAGTAGGATCCTACGAGCAGTACTTC
CASTYRGLVGSYEQYF
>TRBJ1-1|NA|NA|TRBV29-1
TGCAGCGTTGACAGGCCGCGGGAAGCTTTCTTT
CSVDRPREAFF
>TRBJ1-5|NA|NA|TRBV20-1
TGCAGTGCTGGGGGTGGACAGCCCCAGCATTTT
CSAGGGQPQHF
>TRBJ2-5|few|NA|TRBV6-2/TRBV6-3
TGTGCCAGCAAAATATCCGGGACGGGACAAGAGACCCAGTACTTC
CASKISGTGQETQYF
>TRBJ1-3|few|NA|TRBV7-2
TGTGCCAGCAGCCCATTGAACTCTGGAAACACCATATATTTT
CASSPLNSGNTIYF
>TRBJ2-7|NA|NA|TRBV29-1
TGCAGCGTTGGCAGCCGTCACTCCGAGCAGTACTTC
CSVGSRHSEQYF
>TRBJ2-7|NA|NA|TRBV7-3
TGTGCCAGCAGCCGGCCCCCAGAAGGGGGCGAGCAGTACTTC
CASSRPPEGGEQYF
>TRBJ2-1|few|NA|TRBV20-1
TGCAGTGCTAGAGATCAACTAGCTAGGAGCTCCTACAATGAGCAGTTCTTC
CSARDQLARSSYNEQFF
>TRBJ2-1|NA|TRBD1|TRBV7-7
TGTGCTAGCAGCTTAGTAGACAGGGGGCATGAGCAGTTCTTC
CASSLVDRGHEQFF
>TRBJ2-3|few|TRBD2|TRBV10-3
TGTGCCATCAGTGAGTCTCAGCGACTAGCAGCGGATACGCAGTATTTT
CAISESQRLAADTQYF
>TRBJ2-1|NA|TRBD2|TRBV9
TGTGCCAGCAGCGTAGTGGCTAGCGGGGGAAACAATGAGCAGTTCTTC
CASSVVASGGNNEQFF
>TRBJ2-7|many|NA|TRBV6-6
TGTGCCAGCAGTTACGGGACCCACGAGCAGTACTTC
CASSYGTHEQYF
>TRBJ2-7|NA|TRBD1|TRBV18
TGTGCCAGCTCGCCCTACAGGGGGCAATCCTACGAGCAGTACTTC
CASSPYRGQSYEQYF
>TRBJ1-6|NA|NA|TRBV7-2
TGTGCCAGCAGCCCAGGGGTTTTTAATTCACCCCTCCACTTT
CASSPGVFNSPLHF